The 6 T cell receptor beta chains listed next were all sequenced from one sample in a study of T cells in localized non-small cell lung cancer. Clones were sequenced by immunoSEQ multiplex PCR, and TCRdb holds only the in-frame ones, with some missing. The sample includes some 36,000 clones, approximately 90% of them seen just once. Sequencing was performed on peripheral blood mononuclear cells, taken before any cancer treatment. These receptors originate from a male donor at least 60 years old with stage II lung adenocarcinoma.

The chain couples TRBV5-4 to TRBJ2-2, with a tentative D call TRBD2 (6 bases). From germline, CDR1 is SGHNT and CDR2 YYREEE (reference sequence). This CDR3 region has 14 residues. Trimming cost V 2 bases and J 7 bases, with 12 bases left between them. The CDR3 region has the DNA TGTGCCAGCAGCTTTATCGGGGGAGGCGGGGAGCTGTTTTTT. Protein: CASSFIGGGGELFF.

In DNA form, the CDR3 reads TGCGCCAGCAGCTCGGGACAGGCCGGCTACACCTTC. This translates into CASSSGQAGYTF. The genes are TRBV5-1 and TRBJ1-2; 8 bases match TRBD1. The germline CDR1 and CDR2 sequences are SGHRS and YFSETQ. The trim removed 3 bases at V and 8 bases at J, leaving 3 bases unmatched. The CDR3 contains 12 residues. The full variable domain, rest sourced from reference TRBV5-1 and TRBJ1-2, is KAGVTQTPRYLIKTRGQQVTLSCSPISGHRSVSWYQQTPGQGLQFLFEYFSETQRNKGNFPGRFSGRQFSNSRSEMNVSTLELGDSALYLCASSSGQAGYTFGSGTRLTVV.

The V gene is TRBV7-2, the J gene TRBJ2-4; 10 bases line up with TRBD2. The germline CDR1 and CDR2 sequences are SGHTA and FQGNSA. The trim removed 5 bases at V and 8 bases at J, leaving 12 bases unmatched. This CDR3 contains 16 residues. The CDR3 DNA sequence: TGTGCCAGCAGCATTCTAGCGGGGGCCCCCCGGGACATTCAGTACTTC. Translated: CASSILAGAPRDIQYF.

The chain recombines TRBV28 with TRBJ1-2; 7 nucleotides match TRBD1. V lost 4 bases to trimming and J lost 3 bases; unmatched junction nucleotides: 2. Germline loops: CDR1 MDHEN, CDR2 SYDVKM. The CDR3 contains 13 residues. CDR3 nucleotide sequence: TGTGCCAGCAGTTCCGGGACAGACTATGGCTACACCTTC. Translating it yields CASSSGTDYGYTF.

In this sample, this clone turned up once. The V gene is TRBV4-3, the J gene TRBJ2-3, with 11 bases lining up with TRBD2. Germline V gives CDR1 LGHNA, CDR2 YSLEER. This CDR3 spans 15 amino acids. V shed 3 bases, J shed 2 bases, and the junction held 1 base outside the gene matches. For the CDR3, the DNA is TGCGCCAGCAGCCAGACTAGCGGGGACACAGATACGCAGTATTTT. It specifies CASSQTSGDTDTQYF.

This rearrangement joins TRBV9 to TRBJ1-5, with D maybe TRBD1 (6 bases). This CDR3 has 15 amino acids. Trimming shortened V by 0 bases and J by 2 bases, and 9 bases separated the two germline ends. The germline V gene has CDR1 SGDLS and CDR2 YYNGEE. CDR3 bases: TGTGCCAGCAGCGTAGGGTCAGGGGGCAATCAGCCCCAGCATTTT. Translated, it gives CASSVGSGGNQPQHF.